This T cell receptor (beta chain) stems from a study of T cells in Graves' hyperthyroidism and ophthalmopathy. This clonotype was counted ten times or more. Its antigen is undetermined. General study findings and limits: The model foresaw ophthalmopathy a median 6.5 months prior to onset. Most clonotypes that expanded in the thyroid above 0.001 also showed up in blood.

Germline CDR1 is SNHLY and CDR2 is FYNNEI. The CDR3 is 14 amino acids. Trimming cost V 4 bases and J 7 bases; bases outside gene matches: 4. Using RNA transcripts as the source, TCR beta CDR3 regions were amplified. The HTBI set primed first-round TCR CDR3 RT-PCR. TCRdb reprocessed the multiplex PCR reads via MiXCR and lists one record per CDR3 protein. The table has about 350,000 distinct CDR3 sequences, 15% to 20% seen once. The sequence was collected from a middle-aged woman with Graves' ophthalmopathy. The chain joins TRBV2 to TRBJ1-5; the match to TRBD1 covers 10 bases. The sequencing sample was made of blood. CDR3 sequence: CASSGQGARQPQHF. The DNA of the CDR3 is TGTGCCAGCAGTGGACAGGGGGCGCGGCAGCCCCAGCATTTT.